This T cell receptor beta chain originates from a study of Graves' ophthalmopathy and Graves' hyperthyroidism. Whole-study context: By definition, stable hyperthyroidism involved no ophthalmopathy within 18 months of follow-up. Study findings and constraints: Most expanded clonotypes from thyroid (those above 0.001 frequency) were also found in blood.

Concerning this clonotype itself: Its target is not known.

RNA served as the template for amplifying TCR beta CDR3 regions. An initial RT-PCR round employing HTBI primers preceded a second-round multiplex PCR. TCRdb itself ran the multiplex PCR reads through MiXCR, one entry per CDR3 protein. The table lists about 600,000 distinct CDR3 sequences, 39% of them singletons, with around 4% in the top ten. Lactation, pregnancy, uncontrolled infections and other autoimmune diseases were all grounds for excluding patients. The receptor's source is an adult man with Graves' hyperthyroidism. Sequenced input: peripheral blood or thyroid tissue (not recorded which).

CDR3 protein: CSAAAGGPGEQYF. The CDR3, as DNA: TGCAGTGCTGCGGCCGGGGGTCCGGGCGAGCAGTACTTC. The V and J genes are TRBV20-1 and TRBJ2-7, with D tentatively TRBD2 (6 bases). V lost 5 bases to trimming and J lost 6 bases, with 17 bases between them. The V gene's germline CDR1 is DFQATT and CDR2 SNEGSKA (reference sequence). The CDR3 extends over 13 amino acids.